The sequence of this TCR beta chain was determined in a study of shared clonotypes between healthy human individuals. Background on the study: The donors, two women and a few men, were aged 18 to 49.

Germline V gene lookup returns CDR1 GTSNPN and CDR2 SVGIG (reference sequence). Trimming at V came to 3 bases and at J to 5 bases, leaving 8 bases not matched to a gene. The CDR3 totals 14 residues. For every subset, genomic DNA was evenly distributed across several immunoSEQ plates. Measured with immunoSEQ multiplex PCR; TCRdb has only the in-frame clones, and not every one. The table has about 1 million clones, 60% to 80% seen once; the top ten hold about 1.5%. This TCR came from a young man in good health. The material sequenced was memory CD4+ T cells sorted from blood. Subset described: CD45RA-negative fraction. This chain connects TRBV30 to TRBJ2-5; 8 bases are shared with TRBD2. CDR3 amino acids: CAWRSGGRLETQYF. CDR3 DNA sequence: TGTGCCTGGAGAAGTGGCGGGAGGCTTGAGACCCAGTACTTC.